The 23 T cell receptor beta chains presented below share a single source sample, sequenced in a study of blood T cell repertoires in COVID-19. Profiled with immunoSEQ multiplex PCR; TCRdb holds only in-frame clones, not every one. The sample has fewer than 250,000 clones, just under 85% seen once. The sequenced sample was peripheral blood. The receptors derive from a woman aged 60-70 years with active or convalescent COVID-19.

The V and J genes are TRBV7-6 and TRBJ2-1, with TRBD2 identical over 7 bases. The CDR3 runs 15 residues. Trimming took 0 bases from V and 5 from J; bases not matched to a gene: 4. Germline CDR1 and CDR2: SGHVS and FNYEAQ. CDR3 sequence: CASSLAGGPDNEQFF. The CDR3 DNA reads TGTGCCAGCAGCTTAGCGGGAGGGCCGGACAATGAGCAGTTCTTC.

This clone was counted between two and nine times. CDR3 nucleotide sequence: TGTGCCAGTAGTTCAAGACAGGTTTATCAGCCCCAGCATTTT. Its protein is CASSSRQVYQPQHF. The rearrangement uses TRBV19 and TRBJ1-5; possible D gene TRBD1, 6 bases. The germline V and J ends were trimmed by 5 bases and 5 bases, with 13 bases remaining between them. CDR3 size: 14 residues. The germline V gene has CDR1 LNHDA and CDR2 SQIVND (reference sequence).

V is TRBV6-4 and J is TRBJ2-6; the D is unclear. The V gene lost 7 bases and the J gene lost 0 bases, with 7 bases spanning the gap. Germline CDR1 reads MRHNA; CDR2 reads SNTAGT. CDR3 length equals 14 residues. The CDR3 region has the DNA TGTGCCAGCATAAGAGACTCTGGGGCCAACGTCCTGACTTTC. Encoded protein: CASIRDSGANVLTF.

The DNA for the CDR3 is TGTGCGGTAGGGGTGGGACAGGGAAAGAACACTGAAGCTTTCTTT. This encodes CAVGVGQGKNTEAFF. The genes are TRBV6-6 and TRBJ1-1, with TRBD1 identical over 9 bases. CDR1 is MNHNY, CDR2 SVGAGI, per germline (reference sequence). This CDR3 contains 15 residues.

The rearrangement links TRBV5-1 to TRBJ2-5, with D perhaps matching TRBD2 (5 bases). The V gene lost 8 bases and the J gene lost 9 bases, with 17 bases spanning the gap. Germline assignment: CDR1 SGHRS and CDR2 YFSETQ. CDR3 size: 12 residues. This CDR3 reads CASTVEGEAQYF. The CDR3 bases are TGCGCCAGTACCGTAGAGGGTGAGGCCCAGTACTTC.

This clone was seen only once. This chain uses TRBV5-1 with TRBJ2-5; 8 bases align to TRBD2. V shed 2 bases, J shed 5 bases, and the junction held 8 bases outside the gene matches. Germline V gene sequence: CDR1 SGHRS, CDR2 YFSETQ. The CDR3 totals 15 residues. The CDR3 protein is CASSFGTGGRETQYF. DNA of the CDR3: TGCGCCAGCAGCTTTGGCACGGGAGGGCGGGAGACCCAGTACTTC.

The V and J genes are TRBV19 and TRBJ2-4, with D perhaps matching TRBD2 (6 bases). This CDR3 is built from 15 residues. V lost 9 bases to trimming and J lost 0 bases, with 15 bases between them. Looked up from germline, CDR1 is LNHDA and CDR2 is SQIVND (reference sequence). The chain's CDR3 is CASSHGTLAKNIQYF. CDR3 nucleotide sequence: TGTGCCAGCAGTCATGGGACTCTAGCCAAAAACATTCAGTACTTC.

This rearrangement joins TRBV10-3 to TRBJ1-1; 11 bases match TRBD1. J gave up 5 bases and V 4 bases, and 9 bases lay outside the gene matches. Germline V gives CDR1 ENHRY, CDR2 SYGVKD. This CDR3 is built from 16 residues. The CDR3 region is CAISGRTGGGGTEAFF. CDR3 nucleotide sequence: TGTGCCATCAGTGGTAGGACAGGGGGCGGAGGAACTGAAGCTTTCTTT.

The CDR3 spells CASRTYRGRSIYEQYF. CDR3 nucleotide sequence: TGTGCCAGCAGGACTTACAGGGGCCGTTCCATCTACGAGCAGTACTTC. The genes are TRBV27 and TRBJ2-7; 7 bases are a match to TRBD1. Trimming removed 6 bases from V and 3 bases from J; junction bases left unmatched: 14. CDR1 and CDR2 from the germline V gene are MNHEY and SMNVEV (reference sequence). This CDR3 has 16 amino acids.

This chain's CDR3 is CATSFGLDIPDTQYF. The CDR3 DNA reads TGTGCCACCAGTTTCGGACTAGACATTCCGGATACGCAGTATTTT. J is TRBJ2-3 and V is TRBV15; 7 nucleotides agree with TRBD2. The CDR3 has 15 amino acids. The germline V gene encodes CDR1 LNHNV and CDR2 YYDKDF (reference sequence). The junction had 12 bases not matched to a gene; V was cut back by 6 bases and J by 6 bases.

This rearrangement joins TRBV4-2 to TRBJ2-3, with D perhaps TRBD2 (5 bases). The CDR3 is 17 residues long. Trimming left V 1 base short and J 6 bases short, with 20 bases between. Germline values: CDR1 LGHNA, CDR2 YNFKEQ. The CDR3 spells CASSQVVSSETRDTQYF. The CDR3 DNA reads TGTGCCAGCAGCCAAGTCGTTAGTAGCGAAACTAGGGATACGCAGTATTTT.

This clone was seen just once. The V call is TRBV6-6, the J call TRBJ2-7; 7 bases match TRBD1. Germline assignment: CDR1 MNHNY and CDR2 SVGAGI (reference sequence). Trimming at V came to 6 bases and at J to 5 bases, leaving 13 bases not matched to a gene. This CDR3 comprises 15 residues. For the CDR3, the DNA is TGTGCCAGCAGCCCAGATTTGACAGGGAAACACGAGCAGTACGTC. Encoded protein: CASSPDLTGKHEQYV.

The J gene is TRBJ1-2, the V gene TRBV3-1 (or the pseudogene TRBV3-2); no clear D. Germline V lookup: CDR1 LGHDT, CDR2 YNNKEL (reference sequence). Trimming stripped 4 bases from V and 5 bases from J, with 14 bases between. The CDR3 extends over 14 amino acids. In DNA, the CDR3 is TGTGCCAGCAGCCTTGGACTTACTCCGTATGGCTACACCTTC. It codes for CASSLGLTPYGYTF.

The table lists this clone with a few counts. The chain couples TRBV27 to TRBJ2-1; perhaps TRBD2 as D (6 bases). The germline gives CDR1 MNHEY, CDR2 SMNVEV (reference sequence). Between the trimmed V and J ends, which lost 10 bases and 4 bases, there was a span of 20 bases. This CDR3 is built from 15 residues. The CDR3 bases are TGTGCCACCGAGACGGGGGATCCCCTATACAATGAGCAGTTCTTC. Amino acids: CATETGDPLYNEQFF.

This rearrangement joins TRBV5-5 to TRBJ2-1; 8 nucleotides match TRBD1. Germline CDR1 is SGHKS and CDR2 is YYEKEE (reference sequence). The CDR3 runs 14 residues. The V gene end was trimmed by 1 base and the J gene end by 4 bases; junction bases not matched to a gene: 1. The CDR3 DNA reads as TGTGCCAGCAGCTTGACAGGGGGGTACAATGAGCAGTTCTTC. Translating it yields CASSLTGGYNEQFF.

The chain joins TRBV5-1 to TRBJ2-2; 14 bases line up with TRBD2. CDR3 length: 17 residues. V was pared by 3 bases and J by 7 bases, with 8 bases of the junction left unmatched. The V gene's germline CDR1 is SGHRS and CDR2 YFSETQ. DNA of the CDR3: TGCGCCAGCAGCTCGTTGGGGACTAGCGGGAGTCACGGGGAGCTGTTTTTT. Amino acid sequence: CASSSLGTSGSHGELFF.

The chain uses TRBV7-9 and TRBJ1-2; TRBD1 agrees at 9 bases. CDR3 length equals 14 residues. Germline CDR1 SEHNR, CDR2 FQNEAQ (reference sequence). J was trimmed by 5 bases and V by 6 bases; bases with no gene match: 7. The CDR3 DNA follows: TGTGCCAGCAGTCTCGTTGACAGGGGGTATGGCTACACCTTC. It codes for CASSLVDRGYGYTF.

This clone was seen just once. The gene calls are TRBV27 and TRBJ1-2; possibly TRBD1 for D (6 bases). Germline-derived CDR1 and CDR2 are MNHEY and SMNVEV (reference sequence). Trimming cost V 0 bases and J 7 bases, with 9 bases left between them. The CDR3 has 13 residues. CDR3 sequence (DNA): TGTGCCAGCAGTTTATCGGACAGCGGTGGCTACACCTTC. Encoded protein: CASSLSDSGGYTF.

This clone was detected once. This rearrangement joins TRBV5-4 to TRBJ2-5, with a possible D match to TRBD2 (6 bases). V was pared by 7 bases and J by 5 bases, with 24 bases between. The CDR3 spans 16 residues. Germline CDR1 reads SGHNT; CDR2 reads YYREEE (reference sequence). The CDR3 nucleotides are TGTGCCAGCCGCGGGGAAATAGGTGCGGCCTCCGAGACCCAGTACTTC. This sequence encodes CASRGEIGAASETQYF.

The chain joins TRBV29-1 to TRBJ2-5; D may be TRBD2 (5 bases). V lost 4 bases, J lost 5 bases, and 11 bases lay in between. Germline CDR1 SQVTM, CDR2 ANQGSEA. The CDR3 spans 12 residues. The CDR3: CSVVNSDETQYF. The CDR3 region has the DNA TGCAGCGTTGTTAATAGCGACGAGACCCAGTACTTC.

The rearrangement joins TRBV2 to TRBJ1-2; D possibly corresponds to TRBD1 (6 bases). The V and J ends lost 8 bases and 5 bases respectively, with 18 bases between them. This CDR3 is built from 14 residues. Germline CDR1 and CDR2: SNHLY and FYNNEI. The CDR3 sequence: CASGAQGGDYGYTF. The CDR3 DNA reads as TGTGCCAGCGGGGCGCAAGGGGGTGATTATGGCTACACCTTC.

This sequence joins TRBV6-5 and TRBJ2-7; TRBD2 matches at 9 bases. Trimming took 6 bases from V and 2 from J; bases not matched to a gene: 5. CDR1 is MNHEY, CDR2 SVGAGI, per germline. The CDR3 contains 14 residues. The CDR3 reads CASRSGTSPYEQYF. The CDR3 DNA is TGTGCCAGCAGATCCGGGACTAGCCCCTACGAGCAGTACTTC.

This clone was detected a few times. The rearrangement links TRBV4-1 to TRBJ2-6; no clear D. The germline V and J ends were trimmed by 8 bases and 0 bases, with 11 bases remaining between them. Germline-derived CDR1 and CDR2 are MGHRA and YSYEKL. CDR3 size: 15 residues. CDR3 sequence (DNA): TGCGCCAGCGGTTCCCCTAACTCTGGGGCCAACGTCCTGACTTTC. Its translation: CASGSPNSGANVLTF.